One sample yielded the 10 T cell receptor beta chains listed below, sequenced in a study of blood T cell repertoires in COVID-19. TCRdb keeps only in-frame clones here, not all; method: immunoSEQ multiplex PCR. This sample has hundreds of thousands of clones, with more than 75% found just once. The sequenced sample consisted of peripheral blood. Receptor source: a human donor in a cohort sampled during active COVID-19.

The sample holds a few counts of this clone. The CDR3 DNA sequence: TGTGCCAGCAGCCAAGATGGGGGGGTCGGCAATCAGCCCCAGCATTTT. The encoded protein is CASSQDGGVGNQPQHF. The rearrangement joins TRBV3-1 (or the pseudogene TRBV3-2) to TRBJ1-5, with D maybe TRBD1 (5 bases). This CDR3 has 16 residues. Germline V gene data show CDR1 as LGHDT and CDR2 as YNNKEL (reference sequence). V lost 0 bases and J 2 bases, leaving 11 bases between the germline ends.

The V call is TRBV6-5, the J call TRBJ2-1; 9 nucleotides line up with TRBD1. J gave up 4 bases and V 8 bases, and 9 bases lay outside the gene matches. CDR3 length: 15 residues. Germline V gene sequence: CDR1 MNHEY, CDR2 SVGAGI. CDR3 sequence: CASGEGQGTYNEQFF. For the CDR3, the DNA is TGTGCCAGCGGGGAGGGACAGGGTACTTACAATGAGCAGTTCTTC.

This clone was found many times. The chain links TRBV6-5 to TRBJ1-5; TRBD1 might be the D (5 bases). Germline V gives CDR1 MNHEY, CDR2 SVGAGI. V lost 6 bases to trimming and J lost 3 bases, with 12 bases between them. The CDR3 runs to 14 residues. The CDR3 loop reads CASRPTEPNQPQHF. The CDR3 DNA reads TGTGCCAGCAGGCCGACAGAGCCCAATCAGCCCCAGCATTTT.

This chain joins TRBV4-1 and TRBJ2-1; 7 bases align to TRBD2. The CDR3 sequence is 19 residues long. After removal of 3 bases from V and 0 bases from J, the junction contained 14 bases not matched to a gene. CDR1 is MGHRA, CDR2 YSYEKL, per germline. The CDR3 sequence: CASSHPMTGRGSSYNEQFF. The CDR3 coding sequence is TGCGCCAGCAGCCATCCGATGACTGGGCGGGGGAGCTCCTACAATGAGCAGTTCTTC.

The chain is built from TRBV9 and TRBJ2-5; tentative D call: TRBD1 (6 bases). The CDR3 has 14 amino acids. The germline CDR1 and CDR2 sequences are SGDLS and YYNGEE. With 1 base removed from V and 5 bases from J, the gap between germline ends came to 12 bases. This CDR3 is CASSVTGTYETQYF. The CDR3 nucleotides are TGTGCCAGCAGCGTAACCGGGACATACGAGACCCAGTACTTC. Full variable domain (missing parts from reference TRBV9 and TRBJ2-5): DSGVTQTPKHLITATGQRVTLRCSPRSGDLSVYWYQQSLDQGLQFLIQYYNGEERAKGNILERFSAQQFPDLHSELNLSSLELGDSALYFCASSVTGTYETQYFGPGTRLLVL.

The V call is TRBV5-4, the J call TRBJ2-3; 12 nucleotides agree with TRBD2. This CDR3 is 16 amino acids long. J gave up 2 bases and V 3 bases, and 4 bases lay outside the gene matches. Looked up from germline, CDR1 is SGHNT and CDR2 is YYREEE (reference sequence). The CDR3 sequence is CASSSRTSGATDTQYF. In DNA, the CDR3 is TGTGCCAGCAGCTCTAGGACTAGCGGGGCCACAGATACGCAGTATTTT.

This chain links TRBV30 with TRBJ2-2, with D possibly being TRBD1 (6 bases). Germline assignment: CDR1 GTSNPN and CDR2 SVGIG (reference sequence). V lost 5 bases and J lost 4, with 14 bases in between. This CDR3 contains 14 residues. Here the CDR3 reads CAWGPGVGTGELFF. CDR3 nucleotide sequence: TGTGCCTGGGGACCAGGGGTCGGCACCGGGGAGCTGTTTTTT.

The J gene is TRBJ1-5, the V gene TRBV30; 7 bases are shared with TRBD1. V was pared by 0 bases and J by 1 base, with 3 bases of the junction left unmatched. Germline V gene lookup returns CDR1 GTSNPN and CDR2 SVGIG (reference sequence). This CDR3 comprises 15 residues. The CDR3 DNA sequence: TGTGCCTGGAGTGTAGGGGGCCCGAGCAATCAGCCCCAGCATTTT. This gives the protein CAWSVGGPSNQPQHF.

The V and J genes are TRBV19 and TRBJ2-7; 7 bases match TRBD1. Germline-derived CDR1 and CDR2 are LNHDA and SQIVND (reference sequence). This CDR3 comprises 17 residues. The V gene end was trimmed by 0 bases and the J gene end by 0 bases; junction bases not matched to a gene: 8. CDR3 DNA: TGTGCCAGTAGTATAGAAGGAGGAACAGGGGCCTCCTACGAGCAGTACTTC. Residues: CASSIEGGTGASYEQYF.

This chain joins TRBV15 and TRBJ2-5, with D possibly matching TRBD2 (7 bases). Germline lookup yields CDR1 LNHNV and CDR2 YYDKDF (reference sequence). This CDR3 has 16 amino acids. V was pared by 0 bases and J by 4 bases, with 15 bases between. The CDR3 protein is CATSRERGAMGETQYF. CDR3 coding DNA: TGTGCCACCAGCAGAGAACGGGGGGCCATGGGAGAGACCCAGTACTTC.